This T cell receptor (beta chain) appears in the sequencing data of a study of cytomegalovirus exposure and HLA in healthy donors. Study-wide background: Unique TCRs numbering roughly 85 million, obtained from HLA-typed donors, made up an early data release. The study, taken as a whole, reports: Prior analysis indicated that the majority of TCR beta V segments exhibited productivity approximately 90% or approximately 30% of the time.

Notes on this clone: Its target is unknown.

PCR was performed using 60 Vbeta and 13 Jbeta primers. Only in-frame clones appear in the TCRdb table, and some are missing; sequencing was by immunoSEQ multiplex PCR. Counted here are some 190,000 clones, about 85% occurring once; the ten biggest clones make up 1.5% to 2%. V lost 3 bases, J lost 3 bases, and 7 bases lay in between. From germline, CDR1 is SGDLS and CDR2 YYNGEE. The CDR3 is 13 residues long. This sequence joins TRBV9 and TRBJ1-5; D not resolved. The TCR originated in a woman aged 45-65 years in good health and CMV-seronegative. The sequencing input was PBMCs. This CDR3 reads CASSGPNNQPQHF. In nucleotides, the CDR3 is TGTGCCAGCAGCGGGCCGAACAATCAGCCCCAGCATTTT.